This TCR beta chain was sequenced in a study of T cells after yellow fever vaccination. Each CDR3 protein is one row after TCRdb ran MiXCR on the 5' RACE reads. The sample records over 150,000 distinct CDR3 sequences, approximately 6.2% being singletons. The CDR3 sequence is 14 residues long. Trimming took 2 bases from V and 5 from J, leaving 12 bases between them. From germline, CDR1 is MNHEY and CDR2 SVGAGI. This clonotype showed up many times. The source was CD4+ T cells sorted from PBMCs, collected on the day of the first yellow fever vaccination. This clonotype was sampled from a man aged 18 to 30 who received the YFV17D yellow fever vaccine. The J gene is TRBJ1-1, the V gene TRBV6-5; D is unclear. Here the CDR3 DNA reads TGTGCCAGCAGTTACATGAGCCTCGGGACTGAAGCTTTCTTT. It yields the protein CASSYMSLGTEAFF.